Listed here is a single T cell receptor beta chain. The germline gene is not matched at one end of the junction; a read error may be the cause. The protocol was immunoSEQ multiplex PCR, while the TCRdb copy is restricted to in-frame clones and leaves out a portion. The data show roughly 80,000 clones, 70% to 90% seen once. The sample comes from a study of blood T cell repertoires in COVID-19. CDR1 is SEHNR, CDR2 FQNEAQ, per germline (reference sequence). The CDR3 spans 11 residues. J is TRBJ1-2 and V is TRBV7-9; possible D gene TRBD1, 5 bases. The source is a woman aged 70 to 79 with acute or convalescent COVID-19. The sequencing sample was made of peripheral blood. CDR3 in amino acids: CASSSKDTLAF. DNA for the CDR3: TGTGCCAGCAGCTCTAAGGACACGTTGGCCTTC.